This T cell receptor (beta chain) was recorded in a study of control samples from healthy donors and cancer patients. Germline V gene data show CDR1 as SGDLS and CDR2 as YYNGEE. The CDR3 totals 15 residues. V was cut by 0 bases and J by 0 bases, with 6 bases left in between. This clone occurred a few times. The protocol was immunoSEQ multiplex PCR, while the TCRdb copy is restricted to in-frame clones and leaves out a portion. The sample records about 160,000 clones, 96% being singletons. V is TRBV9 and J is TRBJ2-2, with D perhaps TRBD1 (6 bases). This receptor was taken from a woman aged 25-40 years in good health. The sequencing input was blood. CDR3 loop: CASSVAGANTGELFF. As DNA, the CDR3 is TGTGCCAGCAGCGTAGCAGGGGCGAACACCGGGGAGCTGTTTTTT.